This is a list of T cell receptor beta chains from one sample in a study of blood T cell repertoires in COVID-19. Only in-frame clones appear in the TCRdb table, and some are missing; sequencing was by immunoSEQ multiplex PCR. The sample includes about 180,000 clones, 80% seen only once; the top ten take around 15%. Sequencing was done on a sample of PBMCs or T cells enriched from blood (not recorded which). The receptors here all came from a man aged 60-69 years who had been exposed to COVID-19. Both conserved end residues are part of each CDR3. The order of the fields is J gene, D gene, V gene, clone size, CDR3 protein, CDR3 DNA. A D gene is named only where the DNA matches it firmly. Size tells how often a clone was seen (once, few, many) or the class of an expanded clone, and some rows leave it out.

j_gene: TRBJ2-5
d_gene: -
v_gene: TRBV5-1
abundance: -
CDR3aa: CASSLGAQETQYF
CDR3nt: TGCGCCAGCAGCTTGGGGGCCCAAGAGACCCAGTACTTC

j_gene: TRBJ2-2
d_gene: -
v_gene: TRBV5-4
abundance: few
CDR3aa: CASSLAGGLLGELFF
CDR3nt: TGTGCCAGCAGCCTAGCCGGCGGGCTACTCGGGGAGCTGTTTTTT

j_gene: TRBJ1-2
d_gene: -
v_gene: TRBV12-3/TRBV12-4
abundance: -
CDR3aa: CASNLGVQGGYTF
CDR3nt: TGTGCCAGCAACCTAGGGGTCCAAGGTGGCTACACCTTC

j_gene: TRBJ1-5
d_gene: -
v_gene: TRBV7-9
abundance: -
CDR3aa: CASSLEGANQPQHF
CDR3nt: TGTGCCAGCAGCTTAGAAGGGGCCAATCAGCCCCAGCATTTT

j_gene: TRBJ1-2
d_gene: TRBD1
v_gene: TRBV29-1
abundance: few
CDR3aa: CSVTDDREEYYGYTF
CDR3nt: TGCAGCGTTACCGACGACAGGGAGGAATACTATGGCTACACCTTC

j_gene: TRBJ1-1
d_gene: TRBD1
v_gene: TRBV5-8
abundance: -
CDR3aa: CASSWPGQGYTEAFF
CDR3nt: TGTGCCAGCAGCTGGCCGGGACAGGGGTACACTGAAGCTTTCTTT

j_gene: TRBJ2-7
d_gene: TRBD1
v_gene: TRBV20-1
abundance: -
CDR3aa: CSASRQGAEQYF
CDR3nt: TGCAGTGCTAGTAGACAGGGGGCCGAGCAGTACTTC

j_gene: TRBJ1-2
d_gene: -
v_gene: TRBV6-5
abundance: -
CDR3aa: CASSPRSYPNYGYTF
CDR3nt: TGTGCCAGCAGTCCCCGGTCCTACCCTAACTATGGCTACACCTTC

j_gene: TRBJ1-2
d_gene: -
v_gene: TRBV29-1
abundance: -
CDR3aa: CSVEGGFAYGYTF
CDR3nt: TGCAGCGTTGAGGGGGGGTTTGCCTATGGCTACACCTTC

j_gene: TRBJ1-1
d_gene: -
v_gene: TRBV5-1
abundance: once
CDR3aa: CASSRPPGRGDTEAFF
CDR3nt: TGCGCCAGCAGCAGACCCCCTGGGAGGGGTGACACTGAAGCTTTCTTT

j_gene: TRBJ2-5
d_gene: TRBD1
v_gene: TRBV10-3
abundance: -
CDR3aa: CAISEMDRETQYF
CDR3nt: TGTGCCATCAGTGAGATGGACAGGGAGACCCAGTACTTC

j_gene: TRBJ1-4
d_gene: TRBD1
v_gene: TRBV24-1
abundance: few
CDR3aa: CATSEPTGGGEKLFF
CDR3nt: TGTGCCACCAGTGAACCGACAGGGGGCGGTGAAAAACTGTTTTTT

j_gene: TRBJ2-7
d_gene: TRBD1
v_gene: TRBV15
abundance: -
CDR3aa: CATSRAGGRVTGTVYEQYF
CDR3nt: TGTGCCACCAGCAGAGCCGGCGGACGGGTGACCGGGACAGTCTACGAGCAGTACTTC

j_gene: TRBJ1-1
d_gene: -
v_gene: TRBV9
abundance: -
CDR3aa: CASSSEAFSTEAFF
CDR3nt: TGTGCCAGCAGCTCCGAAGCGTTTTCTACTGAAGCTTTCTTT

j_gene: TRBJ2-1
d_gene: TRBD2
v_gene: TRBV18
abundance: -
CDR3aa: CASSPLGTSEYNEQFF
CDR3nt: TGTGCCAGCTCACCACTAGGGACTAGCGAGTACAATGAGCAGTTCTTC

j_gene: TRBJ1-4
d_gene: -
v_gene: TRBV28
abundance: few
CDR3aa: CASSLWGATNEKLFF
CDR3nt: TGTGCCAGCAGTTTATGGGGAGCAACTAATGAAAAACTGTTTTTT

j_gene: TRBJ1-4
d_gene: -
v_gene: TRBV3-1/TRBV3-2
abundance: -
CDR3aa: CASTQVRGGLANEKLFF
CDR3nt: TGTGCCAGCACCCAAGTTAGGGGAGGTTTGGCTAATGAAAAACTGTTTTTT

j_gene: TRBJ1-2
d_gene: TRBD1
v_gene: TRBV30
abundance: -
CDR3aa: CAWSRGKANYGYTF
CDR3nt: TGTGCCTGGAGCAGGGGGAAGGCTAACTATGGCTACACCTTC

j_gene: TRBJ1-2
d_gene: -
v_gene: TRBV24-1
abundance: few
CDR3aa: CATSGTGQGGGYTF
CDR3nt: TGTGCCACCAGTGGAACGGGGCAGGGAGGTGGCTACACCTTC

j_gene: TRBJ2-1
d_gene: TRBD2
v_gene: TRBV6-5
abundance: -
CDR3aa: CASSPLAGGPDEQFF
CDR3nt: TGTGCCAGCAGCCCACTAGCGGGAGGGCCCGATGAGCAGTTCTTC